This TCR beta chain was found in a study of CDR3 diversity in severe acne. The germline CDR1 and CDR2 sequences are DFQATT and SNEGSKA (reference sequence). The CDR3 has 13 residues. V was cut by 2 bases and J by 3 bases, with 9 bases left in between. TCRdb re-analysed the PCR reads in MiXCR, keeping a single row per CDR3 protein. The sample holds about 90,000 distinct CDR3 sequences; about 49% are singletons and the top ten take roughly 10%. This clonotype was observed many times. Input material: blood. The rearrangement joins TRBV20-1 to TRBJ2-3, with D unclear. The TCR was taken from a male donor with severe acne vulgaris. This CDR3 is CSARNLGTDTQYF. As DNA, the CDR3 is TGCAGTGCTAGAAACCTAGGTACAGATACGCAGTATTTT.